This T cell receptor (beta chain) was identified during a study of identical twins. Trimming left V 0 bases short and J 2 bases short, with 11 bases between. The CDR3 consists of 15 residues. Germline lookup yields CDR1 SGHRS and CDR2 YFSETQ. Study conclusions and caveats: For out-of-frame alpha sequences shared by twins, low generation probability was in excess. Insertions ran lower in abundant cord blood beta clonotypes, though not in memory repertoires.

This clonotype was seen ten or more times. Antigen: not known. Template switching (which added a universal primer site) was used, and cDNA carried unique molecular identifiers. In TCRdb, the 5' RACE reads were re-called with MiXCR into one record per CDR3 protein. The table shows about 100,000 distinct CDR3 sequences, with 5.9% occurring only once. The source of this sequence is a woman between 50 and 59 years old in good health. Specimen: memory T cells sorted from blood. The genes are TRBV5-1 and TRBJ1-1, with D perhaps matching TRBD1 (5 bases). The CDR3 DNA sequence: TGCGCCAGCAGCTTGGCGGGGACGGGAAACACTGAAGCTTTCTTT. This translates into CASSLAGTGNTEAFF. The full variable domain, in which reference TRBV5-1 and TRBJ1-1 provide the parts outside the CDR3, is KAGVTQTPRYLIKTRGQQVTLSCSPISGHRSVSWYQQTPGQGLQFLFEYFSETQRNKGNFPGRFSGRQFSNSRSEMNVSTLELGDSALYLCASSLAGTGNTEAFFGQGTRLTVV.